What follows is one T cell receptor beta chain and its context. The CDR3 is made up of 14 amino acids. The germline CDR1 and CDR2 sequences are SGHTA and FQGNSA. V was pared by 1 base and J by 4 bases, with 8 bases between. These data originate in a study of blood T cell repertoires in COVID-19. Sequencing used immunoSEQ multiplex PCR; TCRdb keeps in-frame clones, though not all of them. The data hold approximately 220,000 clones, with about four fifths observed a single time. Source material: PBMCs or T cells enriched from blood (not recorded which). This TCR derives from a woman aged 45-60 years who had been exposed to COVID-19. This rearrangement joins TRBV7-2 to TRBJ1-5; D call uncertain. The CDR3 sequence is CASSLGSGNQPQHF. The CDR3 nucleotides are TGTGCCAGCAGCTTAGGATCGGGTAATCAGCCCCAGCATTTT.